These 23 T cell receptor beta chains were sequenced from one sample in a study of graft-versus-host responses after intestinal transplantation. These receptors' antigens are unknown. The table came from immunoSEQ multiplex PCR; TCRdb's copy has only in-frame clones and leaves some out. The sample includes tens of thousands of clones, approximately 94% seen only once; the top ten take 2% to 2.5%. Sample: unstimulated CD8+ T cells sorted from spleen or lymph node cells, taken before intestinal transplant. The receptors derive from a human donor who received an intestinal transplant.

The chain employs TRBV7-6 and TRBJ2-7; 10 bases line up with TRBD1. Trimming at V came to 5 bases and at J to 3 bases, leaving 4 bases not matched to a gene. In germline, CDR1 is SGHVS, CDR2 FNYEAQ. This CDR3 region has 14 residues. CDR3 DNA sequence: TGTGCCAGCAGCCAGGACAGGGGGGACTACGAGCAGTACTTC. It encodes CASSQDRGDYEQYF.

This chain links TRBV25-1 with TRBJ2-2; TRBD1 matches 7 bases. There are 15 residues in the CDR3. CDR1 is MGHDK, CDR2 SYGVNS, per germline. The ends lost 8 bases at V and 0 bases at J; junction bases unmatched: 6. The CDR3 is CASSGQFANTGELFF. DNA for the CDR3: TGTGCCAGCTCGGGACAGTTCGCGAACACCGGGGAGCTGTTTTTT.

This clone was found a few times. The chain employs TRBV29-1 and TRBJ1-2; TRBD1 is a possible D gene (6 bases). The CDR3 has 14 residues. The germline V gene encodes CDR1 SQVTM and CDR2 ANQGSEA. Trimming removed 1 base at V and 2 bases at J, with 11 bases between. CDR3 DNA: TGCAGCGTTGAAGTTGGGACACCGAACTATGGCTACACCTTC. Its protein is CSVEVGTPNYGYTF.

J is TRBJ2-2 and V is TRBV7-8; D is unclear. The germline V and J ends were trimmed by 5 bases and 2 bases, with 15 bases remaining between them. This CDR3 region has 16 residues. From germline, CDR1 is SGHVS and CDR2 FQNEAQ. CDR3 sequence (DNA): TGTGCCAGCAGCCCTACGCTGCCAGGAAACACCGGGGAGCTGTTTTTT. Its translation is CASSPTLPGNTGELFF.

A note on this clone: This specimen includes other DNA sequences encoding the same CDR3. This chain connects TRBV27 to TRBJ2-3; 12 positions match TRBD2. Germline CDR1 reads MNHEY; CDR2 reads SMNVEV (reference sequence). V was pared by 2 bases and J by 3 bases, with 0 bases of the junction left unmatched. The CDR3 runs 15 residues. The CDR3 region has the DNA TGTGCCAGCAGTTTAGGGACTAGCGGGACAGATACGCAGTATTTT. This gives the protein CASSLGTSGTDTQYF.

The V gene is TRBV9, the J gene TRBJ2-7, with 7 positions matching TRBD2. The V segment lost 4 bases and the J segment 1 base; nucleotides outside the gene matches: 11. The CDR3 has 16 amino acids. Looked up from germline, CDR1 is SGDLS and CDR2 is YYNGEE. The CDR3 loop reads CASSPPAGVGSYEQYF. For the CDR3, the DNA is TGTGCCAGCAGCCCCCCCGCGGGGGTAGGGTCCTACGAGCAGTACTTC.

The chain employs TRBV2 and TRBJ2-1, with 12 bases aligning to TRBD2. The V gene's germline CDR1 is SNHLY and CDR2 FYNNEI. The ends lost 5 bases at V and 7 bases at J; junction bases unmatched: 3. This CDR3 has 14 residues. CDR3 nucleotides: TGTGCCAGCAGTACTAGCGGGGGGTGGAATGAGCAGTTCTTC. Translation: CASSTSGGWNEQFF.

V gene TRBV30 combines with J gene TRBJ2-7; TRBD1 matches 7 bases. Germline trimming cut 0 bases from V and 3 bases from J; bases unmatched to any gene: 2. This CDR3 is 13 amino acids long. Germline CDR1 is GTSNPN and CDR2 is SVGIG (reference sequence). The DNA of the CDR3 is TGTGCCTGGAGTGTATCAGGGGGCTACGAGCAGTACTTC. Translating it yields CAWSVSGGYEQYF.

In this sample, this clone turned up a few times. The chain has TRBV7-9 and TRBJ1-1; TRBD1 aligns across 9 bases. The CDR3 length is 14 residues. V shed 3 bases and J 4 bases; nucleotides not matched to a gene: 3. From germline, CDR1 is SEHNR and CDR2 FQNEAQ (reference sequence). The DNA of the CDR3 is TGTGCCAGCAGCTTGACAGGGGGTATCACTGAAGCTTTCTTT. Protein: CASSLTGGITEAFF.

V and J are TRBV14 and TRBJ1-1; unclear D gene. Trimming removed 2 bases from V and 1 base from J, with 11 bases in between. This CDR3 spans 15 amino acids. Per germline, CDR1 SGHDN and CDR2 FVKESK. DNA of the CDR3: TGTGCCAGCAGCCAATATCCTGAGGGGAACACTGAAGCTTTCTTT. Translated: CASSQYPEGNTEAFF. The complete variable domain, with remaining parts taken from reference TRBV14 and TRBJ1-1, reads EAGVTQFPSHSVIEKGQTVTLRCDPISGHDNLYWYRRVMGKEIKFLLHFVKESKQDESGMPNNRFLAERTGGTYSTLKVQPAELEDSGVYFCASSQYPEGNTEAFFGQGTRLTVV.

V usage is TRBV6-4 and J usage is TRBJ2-7; TRBD1 agrees at 10 bases. The J segment lost 0 bases and the V segment lost 9 bases, leaving 14 bases of the junction unmatched. CDR1 and CDR2 (germline): MRHNA, SNTAGT. There are 17 residues in the CDR3. The chain's CDR3 is CASHLQTGTGASYEQYF. The CDR3 DNA is TGTGCCAGTCACTTACAAACGGGGACAGGGGCCTCCTACGAGCAGTACTTC.

The chain uses TRBV27 and TRBJ2-3; tentative D call: TRBD1 (6 bases). Germline-derived CDR1 and CDR2 are MNHEY and SMNVEV (reference sequence). The V and J ends lost 7 bases and 4 bases respectively, with 9 bases between them. The CDR3 has 12 amino acids. CDR3 coding DNA: TGTGCCAGCATGGGGGCCGCAGATACGCAGTATTTT. It is translated as CASMGAADTQYF.

J is TRBJ2-1 and V is TRBV27; TRBD2 agrees at 14 bases. This CDR3 is built from 13 residues. Trimming removed 9 bases from V and 6 bases from J; junction bases left unmatched: 1. Per the germline V gene, CDR1 is MNHEY and CDR2 is SMNVEV (reference sequence). The CDR3 DNA reads as TGTGCCAGTGGACTAGCGGGGGGCAATGAGCAGTTCTTC. Its protein is CASGLAGGNEQFF.

CDR3 protein: CASMTGANEQFF. The CDR3 DNA follows: TGTGCCAGCATGACAGGGGCCAATGAGCAGTTCTTC. The chain combines TRBV27 with TRBJ2-1; the match to TRBD1 covers 8 bases. Trimming cost V 7 bases and J 6 bases; bases outside gene matches: 2. CDR3 length: 12 residues. The germline V gene has CDR1 MNHEY and CDR2 SMNVEV (reference sequence).

V usage is TRBV19 and J usage is TRBJ2-1; TRBD2 agrees at 11 bases. Germline CDR1 is LNHDA and CDR2 is SQIVND (reference sequence). V dropped 5 bases and J dropped 7; count of bases not matched to a gene: 7. The CDR3 totals 15 residues. The CDR3 coding sequence is TGTGCCAGTAGTCAGGGGCTAGCGGGGGGTAATGAGCAGTTCTTC. It codes for CASSQGLAGGNEQFF.

This sequence joins TRBV5-5 and TRBJ2-2; the D is unclear. Germline V gene data show CDR1 as SGHKS and CDR2 as YYEKEE (reference sequence). There are 13 residues in the CDR3. Trimming took off 4 bases at V and 4 bases at J, with 8 bases between the two ends. This CDR3 is CASSPAGTGELFF. CDR3 bases: TGTGCCAGCAGCCCCGCAGGCACCGGGGAGCTGTTTTTT. The full variable domain, in which reference TRBV5-5 and TRBJ2-2 provide the parts outside the CDR3, is DAGVTQSPTHLIKTRGQQVTLRCSPISGHKSVSWYQQVLGQGPQFIFQYYEKEERGRGNFPDRFSARQFPNYSSELNVNALLLGDSALYLCASSPAGTGELFFGEGSRLTVL.

V and J are TRBV19 and TRBJ2-7, with 11 bases fitting TRBD1. CDR3 length equals 15 residues. In germline, CDR1 is LNHDA, CDR2 SQIVND (reference sequence). V lost 4 bases, J lost 2 bases, and 4 bases stayed unmatched. In nucleotides, the CDR3 is TGTGCCAGTAGTACACCGGGACAGGGGGCCTACGAGCAGTACTTC. Its translation: CASSTPGQGAYEQYF.

This sequence joins TRBV2 and TRBJ2-3; D call uncertain. The CDR3 covers 14 residues. Germline loops: CDR1 SNHLY, CDR2 FYNNEI. The V gene lost 6 bases and the J gene lost 4 bases, with 14 bases spanning the gap. DNA of the CDR3: TGTGCCAGCAGCGCCCCCCCCGGTCCAGATACGCAGTATTTT. This gives the protein CASSAPPGPDTQYF.

The V and J genes are TRBV4-3 and TRBJ2-7; TRBD1 matches 7 bases. This CDR3 is 15 amino acids long. The germline V gene encodes CDR1 LGHNA and CDR2 YSLEER. With 8 bases clipped from V and 0 bases from J, the junction kept 10 bases outside the gene matches. CDR3 DNA sequence: TGCGCCAGCGGCCCCGGACAGGCACACTCCTACGAGCAGTACTTC. Its translation: CASGPGQAHSYEQYF.

The gene calls are TRBV27 and TRBJ1-1; no definite D call. Trimming left V 2 bases short and J 6 bases short, with 13 bases between. Germline CDR1 is MNHEY and CDR2 is SMNVEV (reference sequence). This CDR3 is 14 amino acids long. The CDR3 sequence is CASSLGPGFAEAFF. The CDR3, as DNA: TGTGCCAGCAGTTTAGGCCCGGGGTTTGCTGAAGCTTTCTTT.

The chain carries TRBV9 and TRBJ1-1, with D tentatively TRBD1 (6 bases). Germline CDR1 reads SGDLS; CDR2 reads YYNGEE. This CDR3 spans 14 amino acids. Trimming stripped 4 bases from V and 1 base from J, with 11 bases between. In DNA form, the CDR3 reads TGTGCCAGCAGCACTCAACAGGGGAACACTGAAGCTTTCTTT. The encoded protein is CASSTQQGNTEAFF.

The chain carries TRBV9 and TRBJ2-1; TRBD2 might be the D (6 bases). The V end was cut by 0 bases, the J end by 3 bases, with 7 bases between. Germline CDR1 SGDLS, CDR2 YYNGEE. The CDR3 has 14 amino acids. This CDR3 reads CASSVGGVYNEQFF. The DNA of the CDR3 is TGTGCCAGCAGCGTAGGCGGGGTCTACAATGAGCAGTTCTTC.

The J gene is TRBJ1-5, the V gene TRBV5-5, with D possibly TRBD1 on 5 matching bases. The V gene lost 0 bases and the J gene lost 4 bases, with 14 bases spanning the gap. CDR3 length: 16 residues. The germline V gene encodes CDR1 SGHKS and CDR2 YYEKEE (reference sequence). The CDR3 region is CASSLEGAGLNQPQHF. The CDR3 bases are TGTGCCAGCAGCTTGGAAGGGGCCGGATTAAATCAGCCCCAGCATTTT.